These 8 T cell receptor beta chains share one sample of origin, sequenced in a study of cytomegalovirus exposure and HLA in healthy donors (dated by TCRdb to about 2017). Library construction relied on the immunoSEQ multiplex PCR assay. A mixture of 60 forward primers for TCR Vbeta segments and 13 reverse primers for TCR Jbeta segments was used in the multiplex PCR. TCRdb took this table from immuneACCESS and kept in-frame rearrangements with V and J called. Such tables lack part of the clones; where checked against another copy, unresolved V genes explain under half of the gap, and the rest is unexplained. This sample has some 170,000 clones in its table, and approximately 77% of those were observed once. The top ten constitute around 3.5% of the sample. Sequencing input: PBMCs. The source is a man younger than 45 in good health and CMV-seropositive.

This clone showed up many times. The chain couples TRBV10-3 to TRBJ2-1, with D possibly matching TRBD1 (6 bases). Germline V gene data show CDR1 as ENHRY and CDR2 as SYGVKD. V gave up 0 bases and J gave up 6 bases, with 9 bases separating them. The CDR3 runs to 14 residues. As DNA, the CDR3 is TGTGCCATCAGTGAGTCACAGGGCCCCAATGAGCAGTTCTTC. It specifies CAISESQGPNEQFF.

This chain links TRBV28 with TRBJ1-2; 7 bases fit TRBD1. The CDR3 consists of 14 residues. Germline CDR1 and CDR2: MDHEN and SYDVKM. The V and J ends lost 3 bases and 4 bases, in that order; junction bases with no gene match: 5. In nucleotides, the CDR3 is TGTGCCAGCAGTTTGGAACAGGGGATCTATGGCTACACCTTC. It codes for CASSLEQGIYGYTF.

This chain connects TRBV5-1 to TRBJ2-1; 9 bases align to TRBD2. CDR3 length: 16 residues. With 4 bases clipped from V and 3 bases from J, the junction kept 8 bases outside the gene matches. The germline CDR1 and CDR2 sequences are SGHRS and YFSETQ. The CDR3 nucleotides read TGCGCCAGCAGCAAGGGAGGCGGGGGGGGCTACAATGAGCAGTTCTTC. This encodes CASSKGGGGGYNEQFF.

The V call is TRBV5-4, the J call TRBJ2-2; 9 nucleotides agree with TRBD2. The ends lost 4 bases at V and 5 bases at J; junction bases unmatched: 9. Germline values: CDR1 SGHNT, CDR2 YYREEE (reference sequence). The CDR3 contains 16 residues. The CDR3 reads CASSAGGRGLTGELFF. For the CDR3, the DNA is TGTGCCAGCAGCGCCGGCGGGAGGGGGCTAACCGGGGAGCTGTTTTTT. Using reference TRBV5-4 and TRBJ2-2 for the parts outside the CDR3, the full variable domain is ETGVTQSPTHLIKTRGQQVTLRCSSQSGHNTVSWYQQALGQGPQFIFQYYREEENGRGNFPPRFSGLQFPNYSSELNVNALELDDSALYLCASSAGGRGLTGELFFGEGSRLTVL.

This chain joins TRBV5-4 and TRBJ2-5, with 7 positions matching TRBD1. The V gene's germline CDR1 is SGHNT and CDR2 YYREEE (reference sequence). Losses at the gene ends were 5 bases for V and 5 bases for J; bases not matched to a gene: 6. The CDR3 has 13 residues. The CDR3 here is CASRNDRAETQYF. The DNA of the CDR3 is TGTGCCAGCAGAAATGACAGGGCCGAGACCCAGTACTTC.

The CDR3: CASSFMTGAVGSPLHF. CDR3 bases: TGTGCCAGCAGTTTCATGACAGGGGCGGTAGGTTCACCCCTCCACTTT. V is TRBV6-5 and J is TRBJ1-6; 8 bases fit TRBD1. The CDR3 extends over 16 amino acids. The junction had 11 bases not matched to a gene; V was cut back by 4 bases and J by 9 bases. Germline V CDR1 and CDR2: MNHEY, SVGAGI.

This sequence joins TRBV4-2 and TRBJ2-7; D is unclear. The V and J ends lost 2 bases and 3 bases respectively, with 14 bases between them. CDR1 and CDR2 (germline): LGHNA, YNFKEQ. The CDR3 loop spans 15 amino acids. The CDR3 sequence is CASSQRMESGYEQYF. The CDR3 bases are TGTGCCAGCAGCCAAAGAATGGAGTCGGGCTACGAGCAGTACTTC.

This sequence joins TRBV29-1 and TRBJ1-2; D possibly corresponds to TRBD1 (6 bases). Trimming removed 7 bases at V and 2 bases at J, with 14 bases between. Per the germline V gene, CDR1 is SQVTM and CDR2 is ANQGSEA. This CDR3 is 13 amino acids long. The CDR3, as DNA: TGCAGCGCTGGACAGCACCTGAACTATGGCTACACCTTC. It yields the protein CSAGQHLNYGYTF.